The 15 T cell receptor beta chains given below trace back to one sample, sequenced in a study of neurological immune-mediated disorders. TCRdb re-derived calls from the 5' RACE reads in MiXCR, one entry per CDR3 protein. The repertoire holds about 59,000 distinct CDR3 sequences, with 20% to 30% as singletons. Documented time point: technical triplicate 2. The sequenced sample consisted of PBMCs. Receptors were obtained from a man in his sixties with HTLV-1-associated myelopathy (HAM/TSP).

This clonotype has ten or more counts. CDR3 nucleotide sequence: TGTGCCAGCAGCATCACCAGGGTCCCGGCCGAGCAGTACTTC. This codes for CASSITRVPAEQYF. V is TRBV7-2 and J is TRBJ2-7; D possibly corresponds to TRBD1 (5 bases). The V and J ends lost 5 bases and 6 bases respectively, with 17 bases between them. The CDR3 runs to 14 residues. From germline, CDR1 is SGHTA and CDR2 FQGNSA.

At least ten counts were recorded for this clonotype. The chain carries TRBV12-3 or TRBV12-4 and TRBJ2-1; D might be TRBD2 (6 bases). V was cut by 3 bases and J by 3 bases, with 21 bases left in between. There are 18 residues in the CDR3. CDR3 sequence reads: CASSLRQVSGANYNEQFF. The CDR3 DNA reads TGTGCCAGCAGTTTGAGGCAGGTTAGCGGAGCAAACTACAATGAGCAGTTCTTC.

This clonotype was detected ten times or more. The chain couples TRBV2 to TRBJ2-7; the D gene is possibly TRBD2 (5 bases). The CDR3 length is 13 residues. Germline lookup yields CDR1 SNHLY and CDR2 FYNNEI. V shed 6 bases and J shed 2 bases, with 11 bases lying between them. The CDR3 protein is CASRRTDPYEQYF. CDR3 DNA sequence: TGTGCCAGCAGACGGACTGACCCCTACGAGCAGTACTTC.

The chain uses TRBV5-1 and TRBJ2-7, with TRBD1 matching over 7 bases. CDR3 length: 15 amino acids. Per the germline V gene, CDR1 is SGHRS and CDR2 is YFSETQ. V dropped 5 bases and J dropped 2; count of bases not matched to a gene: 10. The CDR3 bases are TGCGCCAGCAGTTCCCGGGACAGCCCAACCTACGAGCAGTACTTC. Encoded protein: CASSSRDSPTYEQYF.

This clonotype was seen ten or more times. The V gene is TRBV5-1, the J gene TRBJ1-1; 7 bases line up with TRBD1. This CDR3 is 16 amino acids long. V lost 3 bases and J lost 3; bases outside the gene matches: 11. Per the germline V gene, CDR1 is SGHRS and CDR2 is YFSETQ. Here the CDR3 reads CASSSTKTGLDTEAFF. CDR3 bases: TGCGCCAGCAGCTCGACCAAGACAGGGCTTGACACTGAAGCTTTCTTT.

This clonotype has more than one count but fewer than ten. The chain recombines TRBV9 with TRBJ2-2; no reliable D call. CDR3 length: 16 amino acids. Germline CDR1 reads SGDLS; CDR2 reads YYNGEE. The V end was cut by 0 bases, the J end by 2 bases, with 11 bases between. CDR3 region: CASSVGSRSNTGELFF. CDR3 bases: TGTGCCAGCAGCGTAGGGTCCAGGTCTAACACCGGGGAGCTGTTTTTT.

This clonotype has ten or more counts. For the CDR3, the DNA is TGCGCCAGCTTCCCTCGATCGGGATCTTACCAAGAGACCCAGTACTTC. Translated: CASFPRSGSYQETQYF. V and J are TRBV5-1 and TRBJ2-5; possibly TRBD2 for D (5 bases). CDR1 and CDR2 from the germline V gene are SGHRS and YFSETQ. V was clipped by 7 bases and J by 0 bases, with 19 bases between them. The CDR3 totals 16 residues.

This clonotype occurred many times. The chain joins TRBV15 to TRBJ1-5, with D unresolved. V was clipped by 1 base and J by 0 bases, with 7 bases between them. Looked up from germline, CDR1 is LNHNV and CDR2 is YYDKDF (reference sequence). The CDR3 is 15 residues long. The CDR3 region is CATSRAGNSNQPQHF. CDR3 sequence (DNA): TGTGCCACCAGCAGAGCCGGAAATAGCAATCAGCCCCAGCATTTT.

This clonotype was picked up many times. CDR3 coding DNA: TGTGCCAGCAGAACAGACGTCGAGTCTTCAGCTTTCTTT. Translating it yields CASRTDVESSAFF. The V call is TRBV12-3 or TRBV12-4, the J call TRBJ1-1; D is unresolved. The CDR3 contains 13 residues. V lost 6 bases, J lost 10 bases, and 18 bases lay in between.

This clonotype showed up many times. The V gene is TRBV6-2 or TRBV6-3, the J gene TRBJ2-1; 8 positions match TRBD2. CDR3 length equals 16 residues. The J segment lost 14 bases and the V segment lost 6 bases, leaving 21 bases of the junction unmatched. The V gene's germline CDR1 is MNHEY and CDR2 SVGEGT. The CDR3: CASSPAGGGRTFGKFF. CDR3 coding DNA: TGTGCCAGCAGCCCGGCAGGTGGCGGGAGGACATTTGGGAAGTTCTTC.

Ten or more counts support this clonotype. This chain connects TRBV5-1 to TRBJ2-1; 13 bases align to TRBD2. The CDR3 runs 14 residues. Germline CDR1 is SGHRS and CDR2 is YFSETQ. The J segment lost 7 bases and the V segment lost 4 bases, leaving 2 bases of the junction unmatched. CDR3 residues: CASSRTSGRNEQFF. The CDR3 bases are TGCGCCAGCAGCCGGACTAGCGGGAGAAATGAGCAGTTCTTC.

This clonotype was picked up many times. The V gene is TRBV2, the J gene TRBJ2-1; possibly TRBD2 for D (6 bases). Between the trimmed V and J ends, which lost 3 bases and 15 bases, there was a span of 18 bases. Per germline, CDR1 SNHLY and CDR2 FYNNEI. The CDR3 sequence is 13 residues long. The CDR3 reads CASSEGPGLALFF. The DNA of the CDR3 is TGTGCCAGCAGTGAGGGTCCTGGGCTAGCGTTGTTCTTC. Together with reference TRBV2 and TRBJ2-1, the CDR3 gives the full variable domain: EPEVTQTPSHQVTQMGQEVILRCVPISNHLYFYWYRQILGQKVEFLVSFYNNEISEKSEIFDDQFSVERPDGSNFTLKIRSTKLEDSAMYFCASSEGPGLALFFGPGTRLTVL.

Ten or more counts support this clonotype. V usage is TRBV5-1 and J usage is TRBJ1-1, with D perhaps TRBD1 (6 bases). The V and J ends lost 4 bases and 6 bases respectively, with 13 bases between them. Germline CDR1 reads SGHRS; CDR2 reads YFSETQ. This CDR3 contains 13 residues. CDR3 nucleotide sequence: TGCGCCAGCAGCCAATCAGGGGAAGCTGAAGCTTTCTTT. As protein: CASSQSGEAEAFF.

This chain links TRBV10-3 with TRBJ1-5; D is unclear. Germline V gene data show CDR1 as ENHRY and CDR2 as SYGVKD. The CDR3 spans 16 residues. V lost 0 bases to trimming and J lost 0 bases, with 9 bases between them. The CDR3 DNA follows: TGTGCCATCAGTGAGTCGAGAGCGTCTAGCAATCAGCCCCAGCATTTT. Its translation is CAISESRASSNQPQHF.

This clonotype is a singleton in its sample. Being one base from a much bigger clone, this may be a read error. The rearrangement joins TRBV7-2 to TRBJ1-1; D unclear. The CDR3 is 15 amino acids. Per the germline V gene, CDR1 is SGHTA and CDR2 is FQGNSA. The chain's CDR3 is CASSLAGRRNTQAFF. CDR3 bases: TGTGCCAGCAGCTTAGCGGGCAGACGGAACACTCAAGCTTTCTTT. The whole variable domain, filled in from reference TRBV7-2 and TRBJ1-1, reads GAGVSQSPSNKVTEKGKDVELRCDPISGHTALYWYRQSLGQGLEFLIYFQGNSAPDKSGLPSDRFSAERTGGSVSTLTIQRTQQEDSAVYLCASSLAGRRNTQAFFGQGTRLTVV.